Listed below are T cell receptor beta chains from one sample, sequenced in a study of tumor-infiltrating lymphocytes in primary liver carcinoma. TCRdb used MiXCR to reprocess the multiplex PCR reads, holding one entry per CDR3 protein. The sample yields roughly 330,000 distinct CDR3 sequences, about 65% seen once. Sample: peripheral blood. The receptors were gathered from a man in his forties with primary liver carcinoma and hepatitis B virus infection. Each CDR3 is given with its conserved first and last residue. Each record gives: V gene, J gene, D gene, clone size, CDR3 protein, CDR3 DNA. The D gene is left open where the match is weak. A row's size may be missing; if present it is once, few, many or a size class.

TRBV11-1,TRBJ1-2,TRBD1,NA,CASSVTGDFDYDYTF,TGTGCCAGCAGCGTAACAGGGGACTTCGACTATGACTACACCTTC
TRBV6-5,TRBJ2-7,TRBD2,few,CASSRGGWYEQYF,TGTGCCAGCAGCCGGGGAGGGTGGTACGAGCAGTACTTC
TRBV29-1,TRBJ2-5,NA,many,CSATGKETQYF,TGCAGCGCCACAGGGAAAGAGACCCAGTACTTC
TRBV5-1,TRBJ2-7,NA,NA,CASSLEREKYF,TGCGCCAGCAGCCTTGAACGGGAAAAGTACTTC
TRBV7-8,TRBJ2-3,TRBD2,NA,CASSCSGSIDTQYF,TGTGCCAGCAGCTGTAGCGGGAGCATAGATACGCAGTATTTT
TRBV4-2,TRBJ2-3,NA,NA,CARSQGSLALTDTQYF,TGTGCCAGAAGCCAAGGTAGCCTAGCGTTGACAGATACGCAGTATTTT
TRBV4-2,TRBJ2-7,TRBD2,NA,CASRQRTSGGLVYEQYF,TGTGCCAGCAGGCAAAGGACTAGCGGGGGGCTCGTTTACGAGCAGTACTTC
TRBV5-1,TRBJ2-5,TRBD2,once,CASSPNPLGAGGTQYF,TGCGCCAGCAGCCCTAACCCCCTGGGGGCGGGGGGGACCCAGTACTTC
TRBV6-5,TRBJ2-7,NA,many,CASSRDLNYEQYF,TGCGCCAGCAGTCGAGACTTGAACTACGAGCAGTACTTC
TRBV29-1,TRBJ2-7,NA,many,CSVTGPDEQYF,TGCAGCGTAACTGGACCGGACGAGCAGTACTTC
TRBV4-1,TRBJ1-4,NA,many,CASSSSGPNEKLFF,TGCGCCAGCAGCAGCTCGGGTCCTAATGAAAAACTGTTTTTT
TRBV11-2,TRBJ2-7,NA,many,CASSLDLSYEQYF,TGTGCCAGCAGCTTAGATCTCTCCTACGAGCAGTACTTC
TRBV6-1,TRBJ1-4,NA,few,CASSEAWKEKLFF,TGTGCCAGCAGTGAAGCGTGGAAGGAAAAACTGTTTTTT
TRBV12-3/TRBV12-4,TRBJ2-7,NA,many,CASKQSSSYEQYF,TGTGCCAGCAAACAGTCCTCCTCCTACGAGCAGTACTTC
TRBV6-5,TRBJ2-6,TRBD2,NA,CAGSPGRLSSGVNVLTF,TGTGCCGGCAGTCCCGGGAGGTTATCCTCTGGGGTCAACGTCCTGACTTTC
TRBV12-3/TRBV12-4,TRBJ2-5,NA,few,CASSSNNQKTQYF,TGTGCCAGCAGTTCGAACAACCAGAAGACCCAGTACTTC
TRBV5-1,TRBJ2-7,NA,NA,CASSGGTAGTHEQYF,TGCGCCAGCAGCGGGGGGACAGCGGGCACTCACGAGCAGTACTTC
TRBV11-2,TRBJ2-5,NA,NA,CVSSSQGKETQYF,TGTGTCAGCAGTTCTCAGGGAAAAGAGACCCAGTACTTC
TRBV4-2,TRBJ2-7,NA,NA,CASSQGRDEQYF,TGTGCCAGCAGCCAGGGCAGGGACGAGCAGTACTTC
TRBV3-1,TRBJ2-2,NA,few,CASSQSGPGELFF,TGTGCCAGCAGCCAATCGGGTCCCGGGGAGCTGTTTTTT
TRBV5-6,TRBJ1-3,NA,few,CASGTLWAGNTIYF,TGTGCCAGCGGAACACTGTGGGCTGGAAACACCATATATTTT
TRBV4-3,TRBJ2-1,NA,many,CASSQDLPTSTPLNEQFF,TGCGCCAGCAGCCAAGATCTTCCAACGTCGACACCCCTCAATGAGCAGTTCTTC
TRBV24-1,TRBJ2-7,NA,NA,CATPGRSYEQYF,TGTGCCACCCCTGGGAGGTCCTACGAGCAGTACTTC
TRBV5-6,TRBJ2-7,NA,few,CASSDGDNAYEQYF,TGTGCCAGCAGCGACGGGGACAATGCCTACGAGCAGTACTTC
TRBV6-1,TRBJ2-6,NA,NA,CASSGRGTTNSGANVLTF,TGTGCCAGCAGTGGACGGGGGACGACTAACTCTGGGGCCAACGTCCTGACTTTC
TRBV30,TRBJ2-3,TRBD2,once,CAWGRPSGNTDTQYF,TGTGCCTGGGGTCGGCCTAGCGGCAACACAGATACGCAGTATTTT
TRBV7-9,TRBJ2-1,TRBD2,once,CASSLTASGNEQSF,TGTGCCAGCAGCCTAACGGCTAGCGGGAATGAGCAGTCCTTC
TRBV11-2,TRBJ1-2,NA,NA,CAGSPGRVGVYGYTF,TGTGCCGGCAGCCCAGGACGAGTGGGAGTCTATGGCTACACCTTC
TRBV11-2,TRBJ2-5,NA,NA,CAISLDAGHETQYF,TGTGCCATCAGCTTAGATGCAGGGCATGAGACCCAGTACTTC
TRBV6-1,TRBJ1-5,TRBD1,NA,CATTEYRGLYQPQHF,TGTGCCACGACCGAGTACAGGGGGCTTTATCAGCCCCAGCATTTT
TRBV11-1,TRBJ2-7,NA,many,CASSRTRTREMYEQYF,TGTGCCAGCAGTCGTACCAGGACCAGGGAGATGTACGAGCAGTACTTC
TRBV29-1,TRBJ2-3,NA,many,CSVRSRTVTDTQYF,TGCAGCGTCCGGTCTAGGACGGTCACAGATACGCAGTATTTT
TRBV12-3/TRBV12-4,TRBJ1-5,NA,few,CASRQAGALQPQHF,TGTGCCAGCAGACAGGCAGGGGCCCTTCAGCCCCAGCATTTT
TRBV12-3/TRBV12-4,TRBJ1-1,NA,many,CASTWNTEAFF,TGTGCCAGCACCTGGAACACTGAAGCTTTCTTT
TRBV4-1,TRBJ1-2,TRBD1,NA,CTSSSGQGVFYGYTF,TGCACCAGCAGCTCGGGACAGGGGGTCTTCTACGGCTACACCTTC
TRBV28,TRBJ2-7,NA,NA,CASRSGEQYF,TGTGCCAGCAGATCGGGTGAGCAGTACTTC
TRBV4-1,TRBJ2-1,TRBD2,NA,CASGPMRTSGMGYNEQFF,TGCGCCAGCGGCCCGATGAGGACTAGCGGGATGGGGTACAATGAGCAGTTCTTC
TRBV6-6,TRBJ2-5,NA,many,CASSYSLGTQYF,TGTGCCAGCAGTTACTCCCTAGGGACCCAGTACTTC
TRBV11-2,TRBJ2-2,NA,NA,CANSPRAGSYTGGLFF,TGTGCCAACAGCCCCCGGGCAGGGAGTTACACCGGGGGGCTGTTTTTT
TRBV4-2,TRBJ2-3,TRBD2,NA,CATSYRSGLAGGTDTQYF,TGTGCCACCAGCTACCGCTCGGGACTAGCGGGGGGCACAGATACGCAGTATTTT
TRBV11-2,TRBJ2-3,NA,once,CASSLGIGSRSQYF,TGTGCCAGTAGCTTAGGAATAGGGTCTAGATCGCAGTATTTT
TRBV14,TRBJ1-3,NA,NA,CASSPSMILSGNTIHF,TGTGCCAGCAGCCCCAGCATGATCCTTTCTGGAAACACCATACATTTT
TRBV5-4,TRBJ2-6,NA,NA,CASSSLDQEHSGANILTF,TGTGCCAGCAGCTCCCTTGACCAAGAACACTCTGGGGCCAACATCCTGACTTTC
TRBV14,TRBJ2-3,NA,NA,CASSPSPGVTDTQYF,TGTGCCAGCAGCCCTAGCCCGGGTGTAACAGATACGCAGTATTTT
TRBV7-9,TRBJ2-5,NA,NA,CASSLPGQSQTQYF,TGTGCCAGCAGCTTACCCGGTCAGAGCCAGACCCAGTACTTC
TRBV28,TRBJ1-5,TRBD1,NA,CASKTGVSNQPQHF,TGTGCCAGCAAGACAGGGGTAAGCAATCAGCCCCAGCATTTT
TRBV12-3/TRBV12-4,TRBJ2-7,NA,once,CVSNPTGPTYEQYF,TGTGTCAGCAACCCCACAGGACCGACCTATGAGCAGTACTTC
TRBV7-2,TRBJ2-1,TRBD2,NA,CTSSAGLATDKQFF,TGTACCAGCAGCGCGGGACTAGCGACCGATAAGCAGTTCTTC
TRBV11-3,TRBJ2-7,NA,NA,CASRLGHGVYVQYF,TGTGCCAGCAGACTCGGACACGGAGTCTACGTGCAGTACTTC
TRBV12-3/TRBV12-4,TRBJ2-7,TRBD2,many,CASNPGLARTYEQYF,TGTGCCAGCAACCCCGGACTAGCGAGGACCTACGAGCAGTACTTC
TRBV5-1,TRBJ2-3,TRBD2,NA,CASSISGTADTQYF,TGCGCCAGCAGCATTAGCGGGACCGCAGATACGCAGTATTTT
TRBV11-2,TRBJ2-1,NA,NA,CASSLTGKYNEQFF,TGTGCTAGCAGCTTAACGGGAAAGTACAATGAGCAGTTCTTC
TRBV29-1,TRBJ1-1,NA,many,CSVSTGAEAEAFF,TGCAGCGTGTCGACGGGGGCGGAGGCTGAAGCTTTCTTT
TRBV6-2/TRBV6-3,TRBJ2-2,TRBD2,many,CASSYALAGGGELFF,TGTGCCAGCAGTTACGCGCTAGCGGGAGGCGGGGAGCTGTTTTTT
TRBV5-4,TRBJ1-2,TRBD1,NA,CASSRTGGTYGYTF,TGTGCCAGCAGCCGGACAGGGGGTACCTATGGCTACACCTTC
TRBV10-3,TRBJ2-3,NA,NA,CAILKAARDTQYF,TGTGCCATCCTTAAGGCGGCCAGAGATACGCAGTATTTT
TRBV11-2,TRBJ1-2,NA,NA,CACSLRRQDAWGYTF,TGTGCCTGCAGCTTGAGGCGACAGGACGCGTGGGGCTACACCTTC
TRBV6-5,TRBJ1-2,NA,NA,CASQGQESGYGYTF,TGTGCCAGCCAAGGGCAGGAATCCGGGTATGGCTACACCTTC
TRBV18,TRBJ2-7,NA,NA,CASSPSRGSSRVYGQYF,TGTGCCAGCTCACCCAGTCGGGGCAGTTCACGGGTTTACGGGCAGTACTTC
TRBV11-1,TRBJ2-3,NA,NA,CASSPGRSTDTQCF,TGTGCCAGTAGTCCCGGGAGAAGCACAGATACGCAGTGTTTT